This TCR beta chain was identified during a study of cytomegalovirus exposure and HLA in healthy donors. The J segment lost 0 bases and the V segment lost 6 bases, leaving 7 bases of the junction unmatched. The CDR3 has 16 amino acids. Germline assignment: CDR1 MNHEY and CDR2 SMNVEV (reference sequence). The PCR had 60 Vbeta and 13 Jbeta primers. TCRdb keeps only in-frame clones here, not all; method: immunoSEQ multiplex PCR. Among 150,000 to 200,000 clones, over 60% were seen once, and the ten largest hold 1.6%. Sequenced input: PBMCs. This receptor was identified in a young woman in good health and CMV-seronegative. V usage is TRBV27 and J usage is TRBJ2-2; 7 bases are a match to TRBD1. The chain's CDR3 is CASRELQGPNTGELFF. In nucleotides, the CDR3 is TGTGCCAGCAGGGAACTACAGGGGCCGAACACCGGGGAGCTGTTTTTT.